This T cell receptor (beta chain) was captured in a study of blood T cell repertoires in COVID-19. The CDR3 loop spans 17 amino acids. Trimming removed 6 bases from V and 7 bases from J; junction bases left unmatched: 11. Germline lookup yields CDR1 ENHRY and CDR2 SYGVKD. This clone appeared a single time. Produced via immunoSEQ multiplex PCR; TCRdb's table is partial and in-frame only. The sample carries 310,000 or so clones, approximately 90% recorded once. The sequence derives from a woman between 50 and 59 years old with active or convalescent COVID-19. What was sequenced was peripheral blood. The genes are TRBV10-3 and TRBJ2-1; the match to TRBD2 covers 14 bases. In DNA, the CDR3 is TGTGCCATCAGGCCCGGGACTAGCGGGAGAGGGTCGAATGAGCAGTTCTTC. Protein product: CAIRPGTSGRGSNEQFF.